This TCR beta chain is drawn from a study of vaccination effects on CD4 cells after COVID-19. The table came from immunoSEQ multiplex PCR; TCRdb's copy has only in-frame clones and leaves some out. This sample carries 71,000 or so clones, roughly 72% of them seen once, and the ten largest clones take roughly 4%. About this clone itself: As yet, its antigen is unknown.

ViraFEST expansion of antigen-specific CD4+ T cells with viral peptide pools preceded sequencing. Following culture for about ten days, CD4+ T cells were isolated. None of the vaccinated had previously contracted SARS-CoV-2, and their nucleocapsid antibodies tested negative. The germline V gene encodes CDR1 SGHTA and CDR2 FQGNSA. CDR3 length: 14 residues. V lost 5 bases and J lost 5, with 15 bases in between. The chain combines TRBV7-2 with TRBJ2-5; D is unclear. Sequences were derived from CD4+ T cells from PBMCs cultured with HCoV-OC43 spike peptides, sampled before COVID-19 vaccination. Subset described: HCoV-OC43 spike overlapping peptide pool stimulation. The receptor comes from a human donor who received a COVID-19 vaccine. CDR3 residues: CASSPTWSRETQYF. The CDR3, as DNA: TGTGCCAGCAGCCCTACTTGGAGTAGGGAGACCCAGTACTTC.